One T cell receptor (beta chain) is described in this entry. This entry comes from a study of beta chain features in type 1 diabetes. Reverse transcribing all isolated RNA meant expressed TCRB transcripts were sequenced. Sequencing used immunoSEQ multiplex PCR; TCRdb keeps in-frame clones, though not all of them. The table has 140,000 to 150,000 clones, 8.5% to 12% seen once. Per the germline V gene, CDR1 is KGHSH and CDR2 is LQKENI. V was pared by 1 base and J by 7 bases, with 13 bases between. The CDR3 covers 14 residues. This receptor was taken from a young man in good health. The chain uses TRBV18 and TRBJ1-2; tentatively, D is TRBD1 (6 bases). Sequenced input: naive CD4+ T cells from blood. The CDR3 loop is CASSPQGELGGYTF. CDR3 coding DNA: TGTGCCAGCTCACCACAGGGGGAGCTCGGTGGCTACACCTTC.